The present TCR beta chain was sequenced within a study of cytomegalovirus exposure and HLA in healthy donors. Study observations and caveats: Researchers reportedly found TCR beta sequences accurately predicted most subjects' HLA-A and HLA-B alleles.

PCR employed 60 Vbeta and 13 Jbeta primers. Method: immunoSEQ multiplex PCR; TCRdb's copy keeps in-frame clones and lacks some. The table includes 100,000 to 150,000 clones, about 80% detected once. Concerning this clone itself: No antigen is known for it.

This sequence originates from a man younger than 40 in good health and CMV-seropositive. The specimen sequenced was PBMCs.

The CDR3 reads CASSARPGHEKLFF. CDR3 sequence (DNA): TGTGCCAGTAGTGCGCGGCCCGGCCATGAAAAACTGTTTTTT. The genes are TRBV19 and TRBJ1-4; D gene ambiguous. The CDR3 has 14 residues. Trimming left V 5 bases short and J 6 bases short, with 13 bases between. Germline loops: CDR1 LNHDA, CDR2 SQIVND (reference sequence). Together with reference TRBV19 and TRBJ1-4, the CDR3 gives the full variable domain: DGGITQSPKYLFRKEGQNVTLSCEQNLNHDAMYWYRQDPGQGLRLIYYSQIVNDFQKGDIAEGYSVSREKKESFPLTVTSAQKNPTAFYLCASSARPGHEKLFFGSGTQLSVL.